This T cell receptor beta chain was documented in a study of T cells in Graves' hyperthyroidism and ophthalmopathy. Looked up from germline, CDR1 is LNHDA and CDR2 is SQIVND (reference sequence). The trim removed 5 bases at V and 3 bases at J, leaving 7 bases unmatched. The CDR3 has 15 amino acids. Regions amplified from RNA transcripts were the TCR beta CDR3 regions. HTBI primers drove first-round RT-PCR of the TCR CDR3. TCRdb passed the multiplex PCR reads through MiXCR, listing each CDR3 protein once. Of hundreds of thousands of distinct CDR3 sequences in the sample, roughly 14% are singletons; the top ten hold 13%.

The V and J genes are TRBV19 and TRBJ2-7; 10 nucleotides align to TRBD2. The receptor was derived from a man between 18 and 35 years old with Graves' ophthalmopathy. The sample taken for sequencing was blood. In nucleotides, the CDR3 is TGTGCCAGTAGTGAGCTAGCGGGGGTCAACTACGAGCAGTACTTC. This codes for CASSELAGVNYEQYF.